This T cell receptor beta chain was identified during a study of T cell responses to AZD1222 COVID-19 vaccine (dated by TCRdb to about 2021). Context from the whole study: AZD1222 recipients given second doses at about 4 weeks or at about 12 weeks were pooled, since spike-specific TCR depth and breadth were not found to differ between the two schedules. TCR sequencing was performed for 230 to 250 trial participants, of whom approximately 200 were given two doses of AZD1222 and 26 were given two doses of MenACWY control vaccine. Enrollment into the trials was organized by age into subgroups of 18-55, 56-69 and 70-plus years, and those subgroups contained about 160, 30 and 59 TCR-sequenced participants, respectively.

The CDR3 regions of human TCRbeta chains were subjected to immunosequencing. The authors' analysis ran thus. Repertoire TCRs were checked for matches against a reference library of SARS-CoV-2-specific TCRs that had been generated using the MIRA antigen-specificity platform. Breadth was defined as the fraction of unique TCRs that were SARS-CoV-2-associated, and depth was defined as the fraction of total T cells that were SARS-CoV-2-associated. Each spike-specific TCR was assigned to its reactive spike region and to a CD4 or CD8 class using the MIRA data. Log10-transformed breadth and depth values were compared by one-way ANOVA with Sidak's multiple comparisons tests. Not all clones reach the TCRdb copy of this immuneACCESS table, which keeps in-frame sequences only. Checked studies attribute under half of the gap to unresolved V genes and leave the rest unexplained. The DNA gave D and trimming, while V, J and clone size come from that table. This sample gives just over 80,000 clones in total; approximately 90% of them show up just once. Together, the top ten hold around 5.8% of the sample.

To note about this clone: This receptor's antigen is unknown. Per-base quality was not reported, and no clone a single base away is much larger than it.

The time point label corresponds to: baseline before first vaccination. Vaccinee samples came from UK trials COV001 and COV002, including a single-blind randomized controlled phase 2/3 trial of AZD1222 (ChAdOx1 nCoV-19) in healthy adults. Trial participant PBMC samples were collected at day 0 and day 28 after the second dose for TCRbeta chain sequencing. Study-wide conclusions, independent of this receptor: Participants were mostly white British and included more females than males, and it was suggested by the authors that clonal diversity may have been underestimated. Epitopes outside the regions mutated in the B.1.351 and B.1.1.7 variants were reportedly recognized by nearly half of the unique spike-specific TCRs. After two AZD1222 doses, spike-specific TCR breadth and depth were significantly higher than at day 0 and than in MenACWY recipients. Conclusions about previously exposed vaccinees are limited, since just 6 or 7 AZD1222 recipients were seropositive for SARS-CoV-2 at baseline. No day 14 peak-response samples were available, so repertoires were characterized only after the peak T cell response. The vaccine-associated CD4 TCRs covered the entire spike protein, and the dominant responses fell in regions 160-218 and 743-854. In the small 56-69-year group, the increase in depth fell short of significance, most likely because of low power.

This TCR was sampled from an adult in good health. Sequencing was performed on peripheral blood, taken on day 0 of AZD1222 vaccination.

The CDR3 loop reads CATSERGRGTDTQYF. The DNA is TGTGCCACCAGTGAAAGGGGCAGGGGCACAGATACGCAGTATTTT. This sequence uses TRBV24-1 and TRBJ2-3, with TRBD1 perhaps the D gene, on 5 matching bases. The CDR3, from cysteine to phenylalanine, totals 15 residues. This entry keeps only the CDR3 DNA: 45 bases, framed from base 1. The germline V gene provides CDR1 KGHDR and CDR2 SFDVKD. V and J lose 4 bases and 1 base, and a span of 11 bases separates them.